This entry lists 26 T cell receptor beta chains sequenced from one sample in a study of blood T cell repertoires in COVID-19. This table comes from immunoSEQ multiplex PCR, and its TCRdb copy is limited to in-frame clones, with some not included. This table holds 110,000 to 150,000 clones, roughly 85% found once. Sequencing was done on a sample of peripheral blood. The source of these receptors is a man between 50 and 59 years old with acute or convalescent COVID-19.

This rearrangement joins TRBV5-1 to TRBJ1-1; 9 nucleotides match TRBD1. CDR1 is SGHRS and CDR2 is YFSETQ in the germline V gene. This CDR3 is 15 amino acids long. V was pared by 5 bases and J by 1 base, with 6 bases of the junction left unmatched. CDR3 region: CASSSLGQGNTEAFF. In nucleotides, the CDR3 is TGCGCCAGCAGTTCCCTGGGACAGGGGAACACTGAAGCTTTCTTT. The whole variable domain, remainder taken from reference TRBV5-1 and TRBJ1-1, is KAGVTQTPRYLIKTRGQQVTLSCSPISGHRSVSWYQQTPGQGLQFLFEYFSETQRNKGNFPGRFSGRQFSNSRSEMNVSTLELGDSALYLCASSSLGQGNTEAFFGQGTRLTVV.

V and J are TRBV5-4 and TRBJ2-1; 10 bases agree with TRBD2. The CDR3 loop spans 17 amino acids. In germline, CDR1 is SGHNT, CDR2 YYREEE (reference sequence). The ends lost 3 bases at V and 4 bases at J; junction bases unmatched: 10. The CDR3 protein is CASSSAAASGSYNEQFF. Written as DNA, the CDR3 is TGTGCCAGCAGCTCAGCAGCCGCTAGCGGGAGTTACAATGAGCAGTTCTTC.

The chain recombines TRBV7-9 with TRBJ2-2; D perhaps matches TRBD1 (5 bases). In germline, CDR1 is SEHNR, CDR2 FQNEAQ (reference sequence). The CDR3 extends over 18 amino acids. V lost 5 bases to trimming and J lost 0 bases, with 19 bases between them. CDR3 in amino acids: CASSHGLGRIANTGELFF. The CDR3 nucleotides read TGTGCCAGCAGCCACGGCCTGGGGCGGATTGCGAACACCGGGGAGCTGTTTTTT. The full variable domain, with the rest looked up from reference TRBV7-9 and TRBJ2-2, is DTGVSQNPRHKITKRGQNVTFRCDPISEHNRLYWYRQTLGQGPEFLTYFQNEAQLEKSRLLSDRFSAERPKGSFSTLEIQRTEQGDSAMYLCASSHGLGRIANTGELFFGEGSRLTVL.

The chain has TRBV6-4 and TRBJ2-1; tentative D call: TRBD2 (6 bases). The V gene lost 4 bases and the J gene lost 5 bases, with 9 bases spanning the gap. This CDR3 is built from 13 residues. Germline assignment: CDR1 MRHNA and CDR2 SNTAGT. The CDR3 coding sequence is TGTGCCAGCAGTGTCGGGGGAAACAATGAGCAGTTCTTC. Protein: CASSVGGNNEQFF.

The chain employs TRBV5-5 and TRBJ2-3, with D possibly matching TRBD2 (5 bases). Trimming left V 3 bases short and J 1 base short, with 12 bases between. CDR1 SGHKS and CDR2 YYEKEE come from the germline V gene (reference sequence). The CDR3 extends over 15 amino acids. CDR3 loop: CASSSDYGGTDTQYF. DNA for the CDR3: TGTGCCAGCAGCTCCGACTACGGGGGCACAGATACGCAGTATTTT.

The rearrangement links TRBV12-3 or TRBV12-4 to TRBJ1-2; weak D call: TRBD1 (5 bases). The germline V and J ends were trimmed by 1 base and 8 bases, with 11 bases remaining between them. The CDR3 has 13 amino acids. The CDR3 DNA is TGTGCCAGCAGTTTAGGGGGCGTGGACGGCTACACCTTC. This gives the protein CASSLGGVDGYTF.

This rearrangement joins TRBV29-1 to TRBJ2-7; TRBD2 is a possible D gene (6 bases). Germline V gives CDR1 SQVTM, CDR2 ANQGSEA. The length of the CDR3 is 11 residues. V was clipped by 4 bases and J by 4 bases, with 8 bases between them. CDR3 in amino acids: CSVAREYEQYF. DNA for the CDR3: TGCAGCGTTGCCCGGGAGTACGAGCAGTACTTC.

The V and J genes are TRBV4-1 and TRBJ1-3; D uncertain. The V end lost 0 bases, the J end lost 2 bases, and 8 bases lay between the germline ends. CDR1 is MGHRA, CDR2 YSYEKL, per germline. The CDR3 covers 15 residues. CDR3 nucleotides: TGCGCCAGCAGCCAAGACACCGGGACTGGAAACACCATATATTTT. It codes for CASSQDTGTGNTIYF.

This chain connects TRBV30 to TRBJ2-1; perhaps TRBD2 as D (7 bases). CDR1 and CDR2 (germline): GTSNPN, SVGIG (reference sequence). Trimming took 3 bases from V and 7 from J, leaving 22 bases between them. CDR3 size: 16 residues. Here the CDR3 reads CAWSAKGEGRINEQFF. The CDR3 DNA is TGTGCCTGGAGCGCCAAGGGGGAGGGAAGAATAAATGAGCAGTTCTTC.

This clone is a singleton in its sample. The chain joins TRBV6-6 to TRBJ1-1; tentatively, D is TRBD1 (6 bases). Trimming removed 7 bases from V and 2 bases from J, with 14 bases in between. CDR3 length: 14 residues. Germline loops: CDR1 MNHNY, CDR2 SVGAGI (reference sequence). The CDR3 region has the DNA TGTGCCAGCACCCCCTTAGGGGGTAACACTGAAGCTTTCTTT. Translated: CASTPLGGNTEAFF.

The chain couples TRBV10-1 to TRBJ2-1; 8 positions agree with TRBD2. The CDR3 is made up of 13 amino acids. The V and J ends lost 4 bases and 7 bases, in that order; junction bases with no gene match: 3. Per the germline V gene, CDR1 is WNHNN and CDR2 is SYGVQD (reference sequence). The CDR3 protein is CASSGRGDNEQFF. As DNA, the CDR3 is TGCGCCAGCAGTGGGCGGGGGGATAATGAGCAGTTCTTC.

Concerning this clone: Other DNA sequences in the sample encode the same CDR3. Written as DNA, the CDR3 is TGTGCCAGCAGCTTAACCGGGGACAATGAGCAGTTCTTC. This encodes CASSLTGDNEQFF. The chain combines TRBV7-3 with TRBJ2-1, with D perhaps matching TRBD2 (5 bases). Germline values: CDR1 SGHTA, CDR2 FQGTGA. This CDR3 region has 13 residues. V lost 0 bases and J lost 5, with 5 bases in between. Filled out from reference TRBV7-3 and TRBJ2-1, the complete variable domain reads GAGVSQTPSNKVTEKGKYVELRCDPISGHTALYWYRQSLGQGPEFLIYFQGTGAADDSGLPNDRFFAVRPEGSVSTLKIQRTERGDSAVYLCASSLTGDNEQFFGPGTRLTVL.

The rearrangement uses TRBV6-6 and TRBJ1-1; TRBD1 might be the D (5 bases). This CDR3 has 15 amino acids. The ends were cut back, 5 bases at V and 5 bases at J, with 18 bases in the middle. Germline V gene lookup returns CDR1 MNHNY and CDR2 SVGAGI (reference sequence). The CDR3 DNA reads TGTGCCAGCAGTGCTACGGGGGATGGGGTGACTGAAGCTTTCTTT. It codes for CASSATGDGVTEAFF.

V is TRBV13 and J is TRBJ2-3; 14 bases align to TRBD2. The CDR3 contains 17 residues. Germline loops: CDR1 PRHDT, CDR2 FYEKMQ (reference sequence). V lost 5 bases, J lost 3 bases, and 7 bases stayed unmatched. The CDR3 spells CASSLGTSGSKTDTQYF. As DNA, the CDR3 is TGTGCCAGCAGCCTCGGGACTAGCGGGAGTAAAACAGATACGCAGTATTTT.

The genes are TRBV3-1 (or the pseudogene TRBV3-2) and TRBJ2-2; 8 nucleotides align to TRBD2. Germline V gene data show CDR1 as LGHDT and CDR2 as YNNKEL (reference sequence). V lost 4 bases to trimming and J lost 3 bases; unmatched junction nucleotides: 4. There are 15 residues in the CDR3. The DNA for the CDR3 is TGTGCCAGCAGCCTCGGGGGGGCCGACACCGGGGAGCTGTTTTTT. This codes for CASSLGGADTGELFF.

This clone was seen a handful of times. The chain employs TRBV6-5 and TRBJ2-7, with TRBD2 matching over 7 bases. Trimming cost V 8 bases and J 2 bases; bases outside gene matches: 0. Germline V lookup: CDR1 MNHEY, CDR2 SVGAGI. This CDR3 is 11 amino acids long. The CDR3 region is CASGRAYEQYF. The CDR3 region has the DNA TGTGCCAGCGGGAGGGCCTACGAGCAGTACTTC.

The V and J genes are TRBV7-8 and TRBJ1-1; TRBD1 is a possible D gene (5 bases). Trimming pared 1 base from V and 3 bases from J, leaving 12 bases between. CDR1 SGHVS and CDR2 FQNEAQ come from the germline V gene. The CDR3 sequence is 15 residues long. In nucleotides, the CDR3 is TGTGCCAGCAGCTTAGGGCGGGGCGGCGACACTGAAGCTTTCTTT. Its translation is CASSLGRGGDTEAFF. The full variable domain, its missing parts supplied by reference TRBV7-8 and TRBJ1-1, is GAGVSQSPRYKVAKRGQDVALRCDPISGHVSLFWYQQALGQGPEFLTYFQNEAQLDKSGLPSDRFFAERPEGSVSTLKIQRTQQEDSAVYLCASSLGRGGDTEAFFGQGTRLTVV.

This rearrangement joins TRBV28 to TRBJ2-5; 13 bases line up with TRBD2. Germline CDR1 is MDHEN and CDR2 is SYDVKM. The CDR3 is 16 residues long. V shed 5 bases and J 5 bases; nucleotides not matched to a gene: 8. The CDR3, as DNA: TGTGCCAGCAGTCCCACTAGCGGGAGGGCGGTCGAGACCCAGTACTTC. Translation gives CASSPTSGRAVETQYF.

This clone was found once. The chain links TRBV19 to TRBJ2-3; 10 nucleotides line up with TRBD2. The germline V gene has CDR1 LNHDA and CDR2 SQIVND (reference sequence). The J segment lost 6 bases and the V segment lost 5 bases, leaving 8 bases of the junction unmatched. The CDR3 loop spans 15 amino acids. The CDR3 DNA reads TGTGCCAGTAGTCGGCTAGCGGGAGTAGGGGATACGCAGTATTTT. The encoded protein is CASSRLAGVGDTQYF.

The chain uses TRBV6-5 and TRBJ1-1; possible D gene TRBD1, 6 bases. CDR3 length: 15 amino acids. Between the trimmed V and J ends, which lost 5 bases and 1 base, there was a span of 14 bases. Per the germline V gene, CDR1 is MNHEY and CDR2 is SVGAGI. The DNA of the CDR3 is TGTGCCAGCAGTCCTCGCAGGACAGCGAACACTGAAGCTTTCTTT. Protein product: CASSPRRTANTEAFF.

V is TRBV13 and J is TRBJ1-4, with 10 bases that match TRBD1. The CDR3 has 19 residues. Germline CDR1 reads PRHDT; CDR2 reads FYEKMQ (reference sequence). The J segment lost 0 bases and the V segment lost 4 bases, leaving 11 bases of the junction unmatched. CDR3 DNA sequence: TGTGCCAGCAGCTCCCCACCGGGACAGGGGCTAACAACTAATGAAAAACTGTTTTTT. Translation gives CASSSPPGQGLTTNEKLFF.

V and J are TRBV7-9 and TRBJ2-1; 9 positions agree with TRBD1. Germline values: CDR1 SEHNR, CDR2 FQNEAQ (reference sequence). This CDR3 is 19 amino acids long. The V and J ends lost 6 bases and 6 bases, in that order; junction bases with no gene match: 21. DNA of the CDR3: TGTGCCAGCAGTTATTGGAAAACTTCGGGACAGGGAACCGGCAATGAGCAGTTCTTC. This translates into CASSYWKTSGQGTGNEQFF.

V and J are TRBV27 and TRBJ1-5; a weak D match, TRBD1 (5 bases). V lost 9 bases, J lost 0 bases, and 12 bases lay in between. Germline assignment: CDR1 MNHEY and CDR2 SMNVEV (reference sequence). The CDR3 extends over 14 amino acids. The CDR3 reads CASRGSYSNQPQHF. CDR3 DNA: TGTGCCAGTAGGGGCTCATATAGCAATCAGCCCCAGCATTTT.

The V gene is TRBV19, the J gene TRBJ2-3; 7 bases are a match to TRBD1. J gave up 4 bases and V 8 bases, and 9 bases lay outside the gene matches. Germline assignment: CDR1 LNHDA and CDR2 SQIVND (reference sequence). The CDR3 is 14 residues long. DNA of the CDR3: TGTGCCAGTTCAGAGGGGGCAGGAGCAGATACGCAGTATTTT. It encodes CASSEGAGADTQYF.

The V call is TRBV6-6, the J call TRBJ1-1; D is unclear. Deletions cut 4 bases from V and 6 bases from J, with 15 bases between. CDR3 length: 14 residues. Germline CDR1 is MNHNY and CDR2 is SVGAGI (reference sequence). This CDR3 reads CASSSNFEGAEAFF. DNA of the CDR3: TGTGCCAGCAGTTCGAACTTTGAAGGAGCTGAAGCTTTCTTT.

V and J are TRBV28 and TRBJ2-3; 10 nucleotides match TRBD2. The V gene's germline CDR1 is MDHEN and CDR2 SYDVKM. Trimming at V came to 1 base and at J to 5 bases, leaving 12 bases not matched to a gene. The CDR3 spans 18 residues. CDR3 sequence (DNA): TGTGCCAGCAGTTTATTCCCCCCTCTAGCGGGAGACGGAGATACGCAGTATTTT. Protein: CASSLFPPLAGDGDTQYF.